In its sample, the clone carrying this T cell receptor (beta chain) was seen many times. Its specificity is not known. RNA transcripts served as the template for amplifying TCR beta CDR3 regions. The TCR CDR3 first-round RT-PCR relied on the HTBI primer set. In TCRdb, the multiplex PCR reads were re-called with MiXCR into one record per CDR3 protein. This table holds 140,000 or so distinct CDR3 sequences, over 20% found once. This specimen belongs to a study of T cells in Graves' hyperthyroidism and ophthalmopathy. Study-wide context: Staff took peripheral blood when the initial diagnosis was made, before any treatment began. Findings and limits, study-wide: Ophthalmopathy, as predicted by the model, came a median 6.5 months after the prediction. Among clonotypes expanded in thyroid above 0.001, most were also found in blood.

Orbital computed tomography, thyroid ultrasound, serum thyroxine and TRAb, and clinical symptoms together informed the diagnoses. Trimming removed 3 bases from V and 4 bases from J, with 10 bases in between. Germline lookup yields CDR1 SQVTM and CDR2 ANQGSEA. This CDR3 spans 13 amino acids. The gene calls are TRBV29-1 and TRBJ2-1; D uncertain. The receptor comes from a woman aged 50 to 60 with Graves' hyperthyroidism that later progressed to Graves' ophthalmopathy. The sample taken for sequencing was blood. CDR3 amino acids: CSVERLDYNEQFF. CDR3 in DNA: TGCAGCGTTGAGAGGCTAGATTACAATGAGCAGTTCTTC.